This T cell receptor (beta chain) was found in a study of T cells in Graves' hyperthyroidism and ophthalmopathy. Findings and limits, study-wide: Model output signaled ophthalmopathy a median approximately 6 months ahead of onset.

Amplification of TCR beta CDR3 regions used RNA as the template. The TCR CDR3 was amplified in a first-round RT-PCR using the HTBI primer set. TCRdb recomputed calls from the multiplex PCR reads with MiXCR, one row per CDR3 protein. The repertoire holds about 700,000 distinct CDR3 sequences, with 11% to 15% as singletons. The table lists this clonotype with many counts. Its target is not known. V was cut by 0 bases and J by 0 bases, with 3 bases left in between. This CDR3 has 14 amino acids. From germline, CDR1 is MNHEY and CDR2 SVGAGI. The chain carries TRBV6-5 and TRBJ1-5; D uncertain. The receptor comes from a woman aged 18 to 35 with Graves' hyperthyroidism. Sequenced: blood. CDR3 DNA sequence: TGTGCCAGCAGTTACTCTTTTAGCAATCAGCCCCAGCATTTT. It specifies CASSYSFSNQPQHF.